Each of the 26 T cell receptor beta chains below was sequenced from the same sample in a study of CD8 T cells in Susac syndrome. Reverse transcription of roughly 0.5 to 1 ug RNA was performed with random hexamers. TCRdb independently ran MiXCR on the immunoSEQ multiplex PCR reads; one entry per CDR3 protein. Among more than 150,000 distinct CDR3 sequences, roughly 95% were seen once, and the ten largest hold approximately 0.15%. Input material: CD8+ T cells from PBMCs. The receptors derive from a human donor with multiple sclerosis.

The chain carries TRBV5-6 and TRBJ2-3, with 11 bases fitting TRBD1. The CDR3 contains 16 residues. Germline CDR1 is SGHDT and CDR2 is YYEEEE. Trimming took 4 bases from V and 3 from J; bases not matched to a gene: 7. The CDR3: CASSGGQGVTTDTQYF. For the CDR3, the DNA is TGTGCCAGCAGCGGGGGACAGGGGGTTACTACAGATACGCAGTATTTT.

The CDR3 region has the DNA TGTGCCTGGGAACAGGGCCTGGGAACAGATACGCAGTATTTT. Translated, it gives CAWEQGLGTDTQYF. J is TRBJ2-3 and V is TRBV30; possibly TRBD1 for D (6 bases). The CDR3 length is 14 residues. Germline CDR1 is GTSNPN and CDR2 is SVGIG (reference sequence). The V and J ends lost 5 bases and 3 bases respectively, with 15 bases between them.

CDR3 sequence (DNA): TGTGCCAGCAACAGGGGGCGAAGCACCGGGGAGCTGTTTTTT. Its protein product is CASNRGRSTGELFF. The rearrangement joins TRBV13 to TRBJ2-2; 9 bases match TRBD1. Germline V CDR1 and CDR2: PRHDT, FYEKMQ (reference sequence). V trimming: 7 bases; J trimming: 4 bases; junction bases outside the gene matches: 4. The CDR3 totals 14 residues.

The chain has TRBV7-3 and TRBJ1-2; D is unresolved. The V and J ends lost 5 bases and 3 bases respectively, with 10 bases between them. From germline, CDR1 is SGHTA and CDR2 FQGTGA. This CDR3 has 13 residues. CDR3 sequence: CASSPGFDYGYTF. The DNA for the CDR3 is TGTGCCAGCAGCCCGGGCTTCGACTATGGCTACACCTTC.

This clonotype appeared once. The chain couples TRBV3-1 to TRBJ2-5, with D possibly being TRBD2 (6 bases). The CDR3 has 14 residues. V dropped 2 bases and J dropped 5 bases, with 12 bases sitting between them. Per the germline V gene, CDR1 is LGHDT and CDR2 is YNNKEL (reference sequence). This CDR3 is CASSQLSSVETQYF. CDR3 coding DNA: TGTGCCAGCAGCCAACTTTCTAGCGTGGAGACCCAGTACTTC.

The chain joins TRBV9 to TRBJ2-3; 8 nucleotides match TRBD2. Per the germline V gene, CDR1 is SGDLS and CDR2 is YYNGEE. Trimming at V came to 3 bases and at J to 6 bases, leaving 12 bases not matched to a gene. This CDR3 is 16 amino acids long. The CDR3 region is CASSAGPGGGHDTQYF. The CDR3 DNA follows: TGTGCCAGCAGCGCGGGACCCGGGGGGGGCCACGATACGCAGTATTTT.

The V and J genes are TRBV12-5 and TRBJ1-5; D is uncertain. Trimming took off 1 base at V and 7 bases at J, with 14 bases between the two ends. CDR3 size: 15 residues. CDR1 is LGHNT, CDR2 FRNRAP, per germline. The CDR3 DNA is TGTGCTAGTGGTTTGGGCAACCGAAGTGGGCAGCCCCAGCATTTT. Encoded protein: CASGLGNRSGQPQHF.

V gene TRBV13 combines with J gene TRBJ2-3; D unclear. Germline V CDR1 and CDR2: PRHDT, FYEKMQ (reference sequence). V was cut by 10 bases and J by 9 bases, with 11 bases left in between. This CDR3 spans 10 amino acids. The CDR3 spells CATALVTQYF. Here the CDR3 DNA reads TGTGCCACCGCCCTAGTGACGCAGTATTTT.

CDR3 loop: CAWSRRTGGVNEQYF. DNA of the CDR3: TGTGCCTGGAGCCGCCGGACAGGGGGGGTAAACGAGCAGTACTTC. This chain links TRBV30 with TRBJ2-7; 10 bases map to TRBD1. The V gene end was trimmed by 3 bases and the J gene end by 5 bases; junction bases not matched to a gene: 10. This CDR3 region has 15 residues. Germline assignment: CDR1 GTSNPN and CDR2 SVGIG (reference sequence).

The chain combines TRBV4-1 with TRBJ2-5, with D tentatively TRBD2 (6 bases). CDR3 length: 14 amino acids. Germline-derived CDR1 and CDR2 are MGHRA and YSYEKL. With 2 bases removed from V and 4 bases from J, the gap between germline ends came to 11 bases. The CDR3 protein is CASSQTGSIETQYF. CDR3 bases: TGCGCCAGCAGCCAAACCGGGAGCATAGAGACCCAGTACTTC.

CDR3 bases: TGTGCCAGTAGCGGACAGTCTTACGAGCAGTACTTC. Translated: CASSGQSYEQYF. The chain joins TRBV19 to TRBJ2-7; the D gene is possibly TRBD1 (6 bases). V gave up 6 bases and J gave up 4 bases, with 10 bases separating them. Germline CDR1 and CDR2: LNHDA and SQIVND (reference sequence). This CDR3 is 12 amino acids long.

The chain has TRBV5-1 and TRBJ2-7; D not certain. Germline V gene sequence: CDR1 SGHRS, CDR2 YFSETQ. CDR3 length: 12 amino acids. V lost 3 bases and J lost 5, with 9 bases in between. The CDR3 bases are TGCGCCAGCAGCTCAGACTCGGACGAGCAGTACTTC. This encodes CASSSDSDEQYF.

The J gene is TRBJ2-1, the V gene TRBV13, with TRBD2 identical over 15 bases. The germline CDR1 and CDR2 sequences are PRHDT and FYEKMQ (reference sequence). The CDR3 covers 15 residues. After removal of 7 bases from V and 9 bases from J, the junction contained 7 bases not matched to a gene. In DNA form, the CDR3 reads TGTGCCAGCACCCCTTGGACTAGCGGGGGGGCTGAGCAGTTCTTC. Encoded protein: CASTPWTSGGAEQFF.

This chain joins TRBV7-8 and TRBJ2-7, with 8 bases lining up with TRBD2. CDR1 and CDR2 from the germline V gene are SGHVS and FQNEAQ. The CDR3 contains 14 residues. Trimming removed 5 bases from V and 3 bases from J; junction bases left unmatched: 6. The CDR3 nucleotides are TGTGCCAGCAGCCAGACGGGGGGGGGCTACGAGCAGTACGTC. Its protein is CASSQTGGGYEQYV.

The gene calls are TRBV13 and TRBJ2-3; 8 nucleotides match TRBD2. The ends lost 3 bases at V and 4 bases at J; junction bases unmatched: 6. The V gene's germline CDR1 is PRHDT and CDR2 FYEKMQ (reference sequence). The CDR3 length is 15 residues. CDR3 residues: CASSFLAGGSDTQYF. The CDR3 region has the DNA TGTGCCAGCAGCTTCCTAGCGGGCGGATCAGATACGCAGTATTTT. The variable domain in full, with the rest retrieved from reference TRBV13 and TRBJ2-3, is AAGVIQSPRHLIKEKRETATLKCYPIPRHDTVYWYQQGPGQDPQFLISFYEKMQSDKGSIPDRFSAQQFSDYHSELNMSSLELGDSALYFCASSFLAGGSDTQYFGPGTRLTVL.

V gene TRBV5-1 combines with J gene TRBJ2-1; D gene unclear. V was trimmed by 2 bases and J by 6 bases, leaving 9 bases between them. The CDR3 consists of 13 residues. CDR1 SGHRS and CDR2 YFSETQ come from the germline V gene. The CDR3 bases are TGCGCCAGCAGCTTAACCTCAACCAATGAGCAGTTCTTC. Residues: CASSLTSTNEQFF.

The rearrangement uses TRBV5-1 and TRBJ2-7; D not resolved. This CDR3 has 15 amino acids. From germline, CDR1 is SGHRS and CDR2 YFSETQ. Trimming pared 0 bases from V and 6 bases from J, leaving 16 bases between. Written as DNA, the CDR3 is TGCGCCAGCAGCTTGGGTCCGTACTACGCCGGCGAGCAGTACTTC. This encodes CASSLGPYYAGEQYF.

The rearrangement uses TRBV29-1 and TRBJ2-1, with D perhaps given as TRBD1 or TRBD2 (6 bases each). Germline CDR1 SQVTM, CDR2 ANQGSEA. Trimming shortened V by 2 bases and J by 0 bases, and 14 bases separated the two germline ends. The CDR3 has 16 amino acids. DNA of the CDR3: TGCAGCGTTGAATACACCGGGGGCGGCTCCTACAATGAGCAGTTCTTC. Its translation: CSVEYTGGGSYNEQFF.

The chain is built from TRBV7-8 and TRBJ2-5; TRBD1 agrees at 10 bases. Losses at the gene ends were 5 bases for V and 6 bases for J; bases not matched to a gene: 9. This CDR3 is built from 15 residues. The germline V gene has CDR1 SGHVS and CDR2 FQNEAQ. The CDR3 DNA sequence: TGTGCCAGCAGCCTCGGGACAGGGGAAGGAAAGACCCAGTACTTC. This encodes CASSLGTGEGKTQYF. Filled out from reference TRBV7-8 and TRBJ2-5, the complete variable domain reads GAGVSQSPRYKVAKRGQDVALRCDPISGHVSLFWYQQALGQGPEFLTYFQNEAQLDKSGLPSDRFFAERPEGSVSTLKIQRTQQEDSAVYLCASSLGTGEGKTQYFGPGTRLLVL.

The chain couples TRBV12-3 or TRBV12-4 to TRBJ2-1, with 9 bases aligning to TRBD1. The CDR3 loop spans 14 amino acids. V lost 5 bases, J lost 5 bases, and 4 bases stayed unmatched. DNA for the CDR3: TGTGCCAGCAGTCGGACAGGGGCCCACAATGAGCAGTTCTTC. Encoded protein: CASSRTGAHNEQFF.

V and J are TRBV29-1 and TRBJ2-1; possible D gene TRBD1, 5 bases. CDR1 and CDR2 (germline): SQVTM, ANQGSEA. The length of the CDR3 is 15 residues. The V end was cut by 7 bases, the J end by 0 bases, with 16 bases between. The CDR3 loop reads CSGVGVPSSYNEQFF. The CDR3 DNA sequence: TGCAGCGGAGTAGGGGTTCCAAGCTCCTACAATGAGCAGTTCTTC.

The chain links TRBV9 to TRBJ2-5, with D perhaps given as TRBD1 or TRBD2 (5 bases each). Germline CDR1 is SGDLS and CDR2 is YYNGEE. Trimming took 3 bases from V and 0 from J, leaving 12 bases between them. The CDR3 is 15 residues long. The CDR3 spells CASSDTGRYQETQYF. The CDR3 nucleotides read TGTGCCAGCAGCGATACGGGACGCTACCAAGAGACCCAGTACTTC.

The V gene is TRBV9, the J gene TRBJ2-5; maybe TRBD1 (5 bases). Germline V lookup: CDR1 SGDLS, CDR2 YYNGEE. The CDR3 loop spans 14 amino acids. V was trimmed by 4 bases and J by 2 bases, leaving 12 bases between them. The CDR3 here is CASSLGTGQETQYF. The CDR3 nucleotides read TGTGCCAGCAGCCTCGGAACAGGACAAGAGACCCAGTACTTC.

The chain carries TRBV18 and TRBJ2-6; no clear D. CDR1 is KGHSH, CDR2 LQKENI, per germline. V was pared by 6 bases and J by 3 bases, with 0 bases between. CDR3 size: 11 residues. Here the CDR3 DNA reads TGTGCCAGCTCTGGGGCCAACGTCCTGACTTTC. It is translated as CASSGANVLTF.

The CDR3, as DNA: TGTGCCTGGAGTCCAACAGGGGGAGAGACCCAGTACTTC. This translates into CAWSPTGGETQYF. This rearrangement joins TRBV30 to TRBJ2-5; the match to TRBD1 covers 8 bases. Germline V lookup: CDR1 GTSNPN, CDR2 SVGIG (reference sequence). The length of the CDR3 is 13 residues. V dropped 2 bases and J dropped 4; count of bases not matched to a gene: 3.

The sample holds a few counts of this clonotype. The J gene is TRBJ2-5, the V gene TRBV30; D assignment may be TRBD1 or TRBD2 (5 bases each). The germline CDR1 and CDR2 sequences are GTSNPN and SVGIG (reference sequence). V was clipped by 0 bases and J by 3 bases, with 11 bases between them. The CDR3 is 14 residues long. This chain's CDR3 is CAWSVLQEEETQYF. The CDR3 DNA follows: TGTGCCTGGAGTGTACTACAGGAGGAAGAGACCCAGTACTTC.